This section outlines one T cell receptor (beta chain) sequence together with its context. Its antigen is not identified. Germline V gives CDR1 MDHEN, CDR2 SYDVKM. V was clipped by 7 bases and J by 1 base, with 13 bases between them. CDR3 length: 14 residues. The data stem from a study of CD8 T cells in ankylosing spondylitis. Findings of the study overall: What appeared characteristic of ankylosing spondylitis blood was a TCR beta motif of eight highly homologous variants. Certain motif variants had earlier appeared in reactive arthritis synovial fluid and blood. It was reported that disease-linked clones were significantly enriched in matched ankylosing spondylitis synovial fluid.

Each TCR beta library was made by quantitative 5'-RACE that incorporated molecular barcodes. MiXCR, run by TCRdb on the 5' RACE reads, gives a single entry per CDR3 protein. Among around 450,000 distinct CDR3 sequences listed, about 25% were seen once. The specimen was blood, either unsorted or a sorted T cell fraction (not recorded which). This chain connects TRBV28 to TRBJ1-1, with D possibly being TRBD1 (6 bases). The TCR originated in a male donor with ankylosing spondylitis. Here the CDR3 DNA reads TGTGCCAGCAACTTACGGGACAAGAACACTGAAGCTTTCTTT. Translating gives CASNLRDKNTEAFF.